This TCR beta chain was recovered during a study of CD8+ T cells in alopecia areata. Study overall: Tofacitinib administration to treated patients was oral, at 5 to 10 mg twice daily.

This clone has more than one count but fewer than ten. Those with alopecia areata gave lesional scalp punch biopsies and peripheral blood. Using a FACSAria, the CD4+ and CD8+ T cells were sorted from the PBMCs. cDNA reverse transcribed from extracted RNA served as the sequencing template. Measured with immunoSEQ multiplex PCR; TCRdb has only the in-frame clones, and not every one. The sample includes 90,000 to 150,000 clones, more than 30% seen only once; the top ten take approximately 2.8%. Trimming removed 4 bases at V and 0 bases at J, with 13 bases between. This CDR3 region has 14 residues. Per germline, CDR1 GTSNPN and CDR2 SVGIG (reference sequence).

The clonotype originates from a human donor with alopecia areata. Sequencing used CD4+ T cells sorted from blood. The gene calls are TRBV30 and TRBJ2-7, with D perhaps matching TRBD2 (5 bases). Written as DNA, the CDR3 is TGTGCCTGGATCGATACTGGGAGCTCCTACGAGCAGTACTTC. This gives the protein CAWIDTGSSYEQYF.